Detailed here is one TCR beta chain. Its antigen is undetermined. Libraries were prepared by immunoSEQ multiplex PCR; TCRdb keeps only in-frame clonotypes and omits some of them. The table includes about 130,000 clones, roughly 90% detected once. This entry belongs to a study of T cell responses to AZD1222 COVID-19 vaccine. Germline CDR1 reads SGHTA; CDR2 reads FQGNSA. CDR3 length: 16 residues. Germline trimming cut 4 bases from V and 1 base from J; bases unmatched to any gene: 7. Study-level findings and limits: Nearly half of spike-specific TCRs reportedly target unmutated variant regions.

The clonotype originates from an adult in good health. The sequences come from peripheral blood, collected on day 0 of AZD1222 vaccination. This chain connects TRBV7-2 to TRBJ2-5; 9 nucleotides line up with TRBD1. The CDR3 nucleotides are TGTGCCAGCAGCTCCGGGGACAGGGCAGGCCAAGAGACCCAGTACTTC. Translating it yields CASSSGDRAGQETQYF. Looking up the rest from reference TRBV7-2 and TRBJ2-5 gives the full variable domain: GAGVSQSPSNKVTEKGKDVELRCDPISGHTALYWYRQSLGQGLEFLIYFQGNSAPDKSGLPSDRFSAERTGGSVSTLTIQRTQQEDSAVYLCASSSGDRAGQETQYFGPGTRLLVL.